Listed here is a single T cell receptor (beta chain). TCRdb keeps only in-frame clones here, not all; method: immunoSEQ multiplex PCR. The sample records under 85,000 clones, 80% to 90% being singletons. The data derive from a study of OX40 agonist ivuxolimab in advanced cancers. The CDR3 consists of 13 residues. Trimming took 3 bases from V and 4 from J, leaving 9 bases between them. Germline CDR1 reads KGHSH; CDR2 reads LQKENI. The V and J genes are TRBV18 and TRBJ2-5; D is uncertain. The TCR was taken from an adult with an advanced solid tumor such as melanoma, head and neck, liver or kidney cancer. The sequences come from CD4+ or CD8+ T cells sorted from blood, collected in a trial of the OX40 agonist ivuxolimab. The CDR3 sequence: CASSPVPRETQYF. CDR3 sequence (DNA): TGTGCCAGCTCACCGGTCCCGCGAGAGACCCAGTACTTC.